A single sample is the source of the 20 T cell receptor beta chains below, sequenced in a study of Tregs in tolerant kidney transplant recipients. TCRdb's table, derived via immunoSEQ multiplex PCR, lists solely in-frame clones and lacks some. The sample lists about 64,000 clones, around 98% occurring once. The sequencing used Tregs from blood, collected before the transplant. The receptors stem from a human donor who received a combined kidney and bone marrow transplant.

This clone was observed a single time. This chain links TRBV2 with TRBJ1-2; 9 bases map to TRBD1. V gave up 2 bases and J gave up 2 bases; unmatched junction bases: 3. Germline lookup yields CDR1 SNHLY and CDR2 FYNNEI. The CDR3 totals 15 residues. In DNA, the CDR3 is TGTGCCAGCAGTGAAAAGGGGACAGGGAACTATGGCTACACCTTC. This encodes CASSEKGTGNYGYTF.

J is TRBJ2-1 and V is TRBV4-1, with TRBD1 matching 7 bases. CDR1 is MGHRA, CDR2 YSYEKL, per germline. The CDR3 is 14 amino acids. Trimming removed 4 bases from V and 4 bases from J; junction bases left unmatched: 4. The CDR3 bases are TGCGCCAGCAGCCCCGGGACAGAGTACAATGAGCAGTTCTTC. It translates to CASSPGTEYNEQFF.

The chain joins TRBV28 to TRBJ2-3; the D gene is possibly TRBD2 (5 bases). Trimming took 7 bases from V and 3 from J, leaving 11 bases between them. The CDR3 loop spans 13 amino acids. Germline V gene sequence: CDR1 MDHEN, CDR2 SYDVKM. CDR3 nucleotide sequence: TGTGCCAGCAAAGGGAGTGGGACAGATACGCAGTATTTT. This translates into CASKGSGTDTQYF. Full variable domain (remainder filled in from reference TRBV28 and TRBJ2-3): DVKVTQSSRYLVKRTGEKVFLECVQDMDHENMFWYRQDPGLGLRLIYFSYDVKMKEKGDIPEGYSVSREKKERFSLILESASTNQTSMYLCASKGSGTDTQYFGPGTRLTVL.

CDR3 bases: TGTGCCAGCTCACAACTAGCGGGAGCCGAGCAGTACTTC. It is translated as CASSQLAGAEQYF. The chain couples TRBV18 to TRBJ2-7; 11 positions agree with TRBD2. J was trimmed by 6 bases and V by 4 bases; bases with no gene match: 2. The CDR3 loop spans 13 amino acids. Germline loops: CDR1 KGHSH, CDR2 LQKENI.

The V and J genes are TRBV6-5 and TRBJ2-7, with a possible D match to TRBD2 (5 bases). Deletions cut 2 bases from V and 5 bases from J, with 10 bases between. Germline V gives CDR1 MNHEY, CDR2 SVGAGI. The CDR3 spans 13 residues. The CDR3 DNA reads as TGTGCCAGCAGTTACCCGGGAACGGACGAGCAGTACTTC. This gives the protein CASSYPGTDEQYF.

V is TRBV10-2 and J is TRBJ2-2, with D perhaps matching TRBD1 (5 bases). Germline V CDR1 and CDR2: WSHSY, SAAADI. Trimming took 6 bases from V and 2 from J, leaving 10 bases between them. This CDR3 is 14 amino acids long. The CDR3 sequence: CASRTASNTGELFF. DNA of the CDR3: TGCGCCAGCAGGACAGCGAGCAACACCGGGGAGCTGTTTTTT.

The chain couples TRBV7-6 to TRBJ2-7; D is possibly TRBD1 (6 bases). Germline V gene sequence: CDR1 SGHVS, CDR2 FNYEAQ. The CDR3 has 13 amino acids. V was shortened by 1 base and J by 7 bases, with 11 bases between the two germline ends. CDR3 region: CASSLVTGQEQYF. CDR3 nucleotide sequence: TGTGCCAGCAGCTTAGTCACAGGGCAAGAGCAGTACTTC.

The V and J genes are TRBV5-1 and TRBJ2-5, with 12 nucleotides matching TRBD2. V was clipped by 2 bases and J by 5 bases; unmatched bases: 4. Germline V gene data show CDR1 as SGHRS and CDR2 as YFSETQ. The CDR3 sequence is 15 residues long. The CDR3: CASSFGLAGQETQYF. CDR3 in DNA: TGCGCCAGCAGCTTTGGACTAGCGGGGCAGGAGACCCAGTACTTC.

The chain carries TRBV6-5 and TRBJ1-6; weak D call: TRBD1 (6 bases). CDR3 length equals 15 residues. CDR1 and CDR2 (germline): MNHEY, SVGAGI. V lost 6 bases and J 7 bases, leaving 16 bases between the germline ends. CDR3 nucleotide sequence: TGTGCCAGCAGATACCTTGATACAGGGAATTCACCCCTCCACTTT. Protein product: CASRYLDTGNSPLHF.

The V gene is TRBV5-1, the J gene TRBJ2-7; 10 bases match TRBD1. CDR1 SGHRS and CDR2 YFSETQ come from the germline V gene. With V trimmed by 2 bases and J by 2 bases, 7 bases remained unmatched. The CDR3 spans 16 residues. The CDR3 spells CASSFDPGQGAYEQYF. The CDR3 region has the DNA TGCGCCAGCAGCTTCGATCCCGGACAGGGGGCCTACGAGCAGTACTTC.

This clone was seen just once. The chain recombines TRBV7-6 with TRBJ1-4, with 8 bases fitting TRBD1. The CDR3 contains 15 residues. CDR1 is SGHVS, CDR2 FNYEAQ, per germline. The V segment lost 3 bases and the J segment 6 bases; nucleotides outside the gene matches: 6. CDR3 coding DNA: TGTGCCAGCAGCTTCAACCCAGGGGGCTATGAAAAACTGTTTTTT. The encoded protein is CASSFNPGGYEKLFF.

The chain employs TRBV19 and TRBJ1-2, with TRBD1 identical over 7 bases. J lost 4 bases, V lost 4 bases, and 3 bases had no gene match. This CDR3 contains 13 residues. Germline V lookup: CDR1 LNHDA, CDR2 SQIVND (reference sequence). CDR3 DNA: TGTGCCAGTAGTACTGGACAGGCCTATGGCTACACCTTC. It encodes CASSTGQAYGYTF.

The chain is built from TRBV19 and TRBJ1-1, with 7 nucleotides matching TRBD1. This CDR3 is 13 amino acids long. V was clipped by 6 bases and J by 4 bases; unmatched bases: 5. Looked up from germline, CDR1 is LNHDA and CDR2 is SQIVND (reference sequence). The CDR3: CASSRDRGTEAFF. The CDR3 coding sequence is TGTGCCAGTAGCCGGGACAGAGGCACTGAAGCTTTCTTT. Based on the CDR3 plus reference TRBV19 and TRBJ1-1, the full variable domain is DGGITQSPKYLFRKEGQNVTLSCEQNLNHDAMYWYRQDPGQGLRLIYYSQIVNDFQKGDIAEGYSVSREKKESFPLTVTSAQKNPTAFYLCASSRDRGTEAFFGQGTRLTVV.

The chain is built from TRBV27 and TRBJ2-3; TRBD2 agrees at 12 bases. This CDR3 contains 17 residues. The junction had 11 bases not matched to a gene; V was cut back by 4 bases and J by 6 bases. Germline CDR1 MNHEY, CDR2 SMNVEV (reference sequence). The CDR3 sequence is CASSSPTSGRFGDTQYF. The CDR3 bases are TGTGCCAGCAGTTCCCCGACTAGCGGGAGATTCGGGGATACGCAGTATTTT.

The chain is built from TRBV7-8 and TRBJ2-3, with D maybe TRBD1 (6 bases). With 4 bases removed from V and 0 bases from J, the gap between germline ends came to 14 bases. CDR1 is SGHVS and CDR2 is FQNEAQ in the germline V gene. This CDR3 contains 16 residues. The chain's CDR3 is CASSSSWGPSTDTQYF. As DNA, the CDR3 is TGTGCCAGCAGCTCTAGTTGGGGGCCTAGCACAGATACGCAGTATTTT.

The rearrangement links TRBV30 to TRBJ2-2; the D gene is possibly TRBD2 (7 bases). Germline V CDR1 and CDR2: GTSNPN, SVGIG (reference sequence). Trimming took off 2 bases at V and 9 bases at J, with 10 bases between the two ends. CDR3 length equals 12 residues. The CDR3 here is CAWSRGGRELFF. As DNA, the CDR3 is TGTGCCTGGAGTAGGGGGGGTCGGGAGCTGTTTTTT.

The CDR3 loop reads CASSLTGTGLPGYGYTF. The CDR3 DNA reads as TGTGCCAGCTCACTTACCGGGACAGGCCTTCCTGGCTATGGCTACACCTTC. This sequence joins TRBV18 and TRBJ1-2; TRBD1 aligns across 8 bases. The CDR3 spans 17 residues. CDR1 is KGHSH and CDR2 is LQKENI in the germline V gene. The trim removed 4 bases at V and 4 bases at J, leaving 14 bases unmatched.

V and J are TRBV19 and TRBJ2-1, with 9 bases aligning to TRBD2. There are 15 residues in the CDR3. Germline values: CDR1 LNHDA, CDR2 SQIVND (reference sequence). The J segment lost 7 bases and the V segment lost 4 bases, leaving 8 bases of the junction unmatched. The CDR3 loop reads CASSTTSGAKNEQFF. The CDR3 region has the DNA TGTGCCAGTAGTACGACTAGCGGAGCGAAGAATGAGCAGTTCTTC.

The chain joins TRBV2 to TRBJ2-5; TRBD1 matches 10 bases. This CDR3 comprises 13 residues. The J segment lost 3 bases and the V segment lost 8 bases, leaving 3 bases of the junction unmatched. CDR1 is SNHLY, CDR2 FYNNEI, per germline. The CDR3: CASDRGQEETQYF. CDR3 nucleotides: TGTGCCAGCGACAGGGGGCAGGAAGAGACCCAGTACTTC.

The chain uses TRBV7-2 and TRBJ1-1, with no clear D. Germline CDR1 SGHTA, CDR2 FQGNSA. The CDR3 runs 11 residues. V was trimmed by 8 bases and J by 8 bases, leaving 12 bases between them. In nucleotides, the CDR3 is TGTGCCAGCTCCCTTCGGCGGGAAGCTTTCTTT. Translating it yields CASSLRREAFF.